These 9 T cell receptor beta chains were all obtained from the same sample, sequenced in a study of blood T cell repertoires in COVID-19 (dated by TCRdb to the early 2020s). Library preparation used the immunoSEQ multiplex PCR assay. The clones in this table, taken by TCRdb from immuneACCESS, are in-frame only. Not every clone is retained; where verified, under half of the shortfall comes from an unresolved V gene, and the cause of the rest is unknown. For this sample the table gives tens of thousands of clones, of which 88% were detected only once. 8.5% of the sample is in the top ten clones. Sequencing was carried out using peripheral blood. These receptors were taken from a man aged 55-75 years with active COVID-19.

The V and J genes are TRBV11-3 and TRBJ2-3; 13 positions match TRBD2. Germline CDR1 SGHNT, CDR2 YENEEA. The CDR3 extends over 17 amino acids. Germline trimming cut 4 bases from V and 2 bases from J; bases unmatched to any gene: 6. CDR3 region: CASSSGLAGSHTDTQYF. The CDR3 DNA reads as TGTGCCAGCAGCTCGGGACTAGCGGGATCCCACACAGATACGCAGTATTTT.

This chain links TRBV10-3 with TRBJ1-2; TRBD1 matches 8 bases. From germline, CDR1 is ENHRY and CDR2 SYGVKD. The V and J ends lost 3 bases and 4 bases, in that order; junction bases with no gene match: 7. This CDR3 is 15 amino acids long. The CDR3 DNA follows: TGTGCCATCAGTGACCCGGACAGGGATGGCTATGGCTACACCTTC. Its translation is CAISDPDRDGYGYTF.

The rearrangement links TRBV6-5 to TRBJ2-2, with 8 bases fitting TRBD1. V lost 6 bases to trimming and J lost 0 bases; unmatched junction nucleotides: 3. The CDR3 extends over 15 amino acids. Germline V gene data show CDR1 as MNHEY and CDR2 as SVGAGI. The DNA for the CDR3 is TGTGCCAGCAGATGGACAGGGTCGAACACCGGGGAGCTGTTTTTT. This encodes CASRWTGSNTGELFF.

The J gene is TRBJ2-1, the V gene TRBV13; the match to TRBD2 covers 7 bases. Germline lookup yields CDR1 PRHDT and CDR2 FYEKMQ (reference sequence). The CDR3 runs 15 residues. V lost 0 bases and J lost 6; bases outside the gene matches: 5. CDR3 sequence: CASSLGLATGNEQFF. In DNA form, the CDR3 reads TGTGCCAGCAGCTTAGGACTAGCGACGGGCAATGAGCAGTTCTTC.

This CDR3 reads CASSQEERSSYEQYF. The DNA of the CDR3 is TGCGCCAGCAGCCAAGAGGAGCGCAGCTCCTACGAGCAGTACTTC. The rearrangement links TRBV4-1 to TRBJ2-7, with D unclear. V lost 0 bases and J lost 0, with 9 bases in between. This CDR3 has 15 amino acids. Germline CDR1 is MGHRA and CDR2 is YSYEKL.

This sequence joins TRBV6-6 and TRBJ1-2, with a tentative D call TRBD1 (5 bases). The V gene's germline CDR1 is MNHNY and CDR2 SVGAGI (reference sequence). The CDR3 contains 10 residues. The V gene lost 6 bases and the J gene lost 13 bases, with 12 bases spanning the gap. Here the CDR3 reads CASRGLTVTF. The CDR3 DNA is TGTGCCAGCAGGGGCCTGACAGTCACCTTC.

The rearrangement uses TRBV5-1 and TRBJ2-7; no reliable D call. This CDR3 is built from 14 residues. V dropped 0 bases and J dropped 3 bases, with 10 bases sitting between them. CDR1 is SGHRS and CDR2 is YFSETQ in the germline V gene. The CDR3 loop reads CASSLDTRFYEQYF. CDR3 in DNA: TGCGCCAGCAGCTTGGACACCAGATTCTACGAGCAGTACTTC.

V is TRBV2 and J is TRBJ2-2, with 7 bases matching TRBD2. J was trimmed by 4 bases and V by 6 bases; bases with no gene match: 8. Germline V gene lookup returns CDR1 SNHLY and CDR2 FYNNEI. CDR3 length: 15 amino acids. CDR3 nucleotides: TGTGCCAGCAGGGAATTGGCTAGCGGCACCGGGGAGCTGTTTTTT. This translates into CASRELASGTGELFF.

This clone was seen more than once but under ten times. The chain combines TRBV30 with TRBJ1-1, with D possibly being TRBD1 (6 bases). The CDR3 runs to 13 residues. V shed 8 bases and J shed 0 bases, with 13 bases lying between them. Looked up from germline, CDR1 is GTSNPN and CDR2 is SVGIG (reference sequence). This CDR3 is CALRGQLNTEAFF. For the CDR3, the DNA is TGTGCCCTTCGCGGACAGTTGAACACTGAAGCTTTCTTT.